Each of the 12 T cell receptor beta chains below was sequenced from the same sample in a study of T cell changes during pregnancy in multiple sclerosis. Sequencing used immunoSEQ multiplex PCR; TCRdb keeps in-frame clones, though not all of them. The data contain tens of thousands of clones, 93% of them singletons. The sample consisted of CD8+ T cells from peripheral blood mononuclear cells, taken in the third trimester of pregnancy. The receptors come from a female donor with multiple sclerosis, enrolled in a pregnancy study.

The rearrangement uses TRBV7-9 and TRBJ2-5, with 8 bases matching TRBD1. After removal of 6 bases from V and 3 bases from J, the junction contained 12 bases not matched to a gene. Germline-derived CDR1 and CDR2 are SEHNR and FQNEAQ (reference sequence). The CDR3 consists of 16 residues. The CDR3 here is CASRRGTGTGEETQYF. The CDR3, as DNA: TGTGCCAGCAGGAGGGGGACCGGGACAGGCGAAGAGACCCAGTACTTC.

V is TRBV28 and J is TRBJ2-7, with 8 bases identical to TRBD1. V trimming: 9 bases; J trimming: 7 bases; junction bases outside the gene matches: 8. Germline V gives CDR1 MDHEN, CDR2 SYDVKM. The CDR3 covers 12 residues. Here the CDR3 reads CASDRGGREQYF. The CDR3 DNA follows: TGTGCCAGTGACAGGGGCGGAAGGGAGCAGTACTTC.

CDR3 sequence (DNA): TGTGCCAGCAGCAAAGCGTGTGGCACAGTAGAGACCCAGTACTTC. Protein sequence: CASSKACGTVETQYF. The J gene is TRBJ2-5, the V gene TRBV21-1; the table's D call of TRBD1 was not tested on the DNA. TRBV21-1 is an annotated pseudogene. The CDR3 runs 15 residues.

J is TRBJ1-2 and V is TRBV28, with D perhaps TRBD1 (6 bases). Trimming cost V 3 bases and J 2 bases, with 16 bases left between them. Germline CDR1 and CDR2: MDHEN and SYDVKM. The CDR3 has 16 residues. The CDR3 coding sequence is TGTGCCAGCAGTTTTGAACGACTGGACAGAAACTATGGCTACACCTTC. Residues: CASSFERLDRNYGYTF.

J is TRBJ2-1 and V is TRBV19; D not resolved. The CDR3 consists of 15 residues. Looked up from germline, CDR1 is LNHDA and CDR2 is SQIVND (reference sequence). Between the trimmed V and J ends, which lost 5 bases and 3 bases, there was a span of 14 bases. The CDR3 protein is CASSETPLYYNEQFF. CDR3 sequence (DNA): TGTGCCAGTAGTGAAACACCTTTATACTACAATGAGCAGTTCTTC. The complete variable domain, with remaining parts taken from reference TRBV19 and TRBJ2-1, reads DGGITQSPKYLFRKEGQNVTLSCEQNLNHDAMYWYRQDPGQGLRLIYYSQIVNDFQKGDIAEGYSVSREKKESFPLTVTSAQKNPTAFYLCASSETPLYYNEQFFGPGTRLTVL.

The rearrangement uses TRBV21-1 and TRBJ2-2; the listed D gene, TRBD2, was not tested against the DNA. TRBV21-1 is classified as a pseudogene. The CDR3 totals 17 residues. CDR3 region: CASSKATSGRETGELFF. The CDR3 region has the DNA TGTGCCAGCAGCAAGGCGACTAGCGGGAGGGAAACCGGGGAGCTGTTTTTT.

This clone was counted between two and nine times. The chain's CDR3 is CAWSVHAGGDRSTEAFF. As DNA, the CDR3 is TGTGCCTGGAGTGTACATGCAGGGGGCGATAGGAGCACTGAAGCTTTCTTT. This chain joins TRBV30 and TRBJ1-1; TRBD1 matches 8 bases. The CDR3 extends over 17 amino acids. The germline gives CDR1 GTSNPN, CDR2 SVGIG (reference sequence). The V gene end was trimmed by 0 bases and the J gene end by 4 bases; junction bases not matched to a gene: 13. The complete variable domain, with remaining parts taken from reference TRBV30 and TRBJ1-1, reads SQTIHQWPATLVQPVGSPLSLECTVEGTSNPNLYWYRQAAGRGLQLLFYSVGIGQISSEVPQNLSASRPQDRQFILSSKKLLLSDSGFYLCAWSVHAGGDRSTEAFFGQGTRLTVV.

The chain has TRBV11-2 and TRBJ2-7; 15 nucleotides line up with TRBD2. The CDR3 spans 15 residues. CDR1 is SGHAT and CDR2 is FQNNGV in the germline V gene. The V gene end was trimmed by 4 bases and the J gene end by 5 bases; junction bases not matched to a gene: 3. The CDR3 DNA is TGTGCCAGCAGCTCCAGGACTAGCGGGGGGGACGAGCAGTACTTC. It codes for CASSSRTSGGDEQYF.

This chain joins TRBV11-2 and TRBJ2-2; D is uncertain. Deletions cut 1 base from V and 0 bases from J, with 12 bases between. Germline assignment: CDR1 SGHAT and CDR2 FQNNGV. The CDR3 totals 17 residues. CDR3 coding DNA: TGTGCCAGCAGCTTAGGAGGTACGGCAACGAACACCGGGGAGCTGTTTTTT. Protein product: CASSLGGTATNTGELFF.

This clone was seen only a few times. Here the CDR3 reads CASVGRMNTEAFF. In nucleotides, the CDR3 is TGTGCCAGCGTGGGCCGCATGAACACTGAAGCTTTCTTT. The chain links TRBV2 to TRBJ1-1, with D hard to call. The CDR3 runs to 13 residues. The V gene's germline CDR1 is SNHLY and CDR2 FYNNEI. V lost 8 bases and J 0 bases, leaving 10 bases between the germline ends.

The gene calls are TRBV29-1 and TRBJ2-2; 7 bases align to TRBD2. CDR1 and CDR2 from the germline V gene are SQVTM and ANQGSEA. The CDR3 covers 15 residues. J was trimmed by 5 bases and V by 2 bases; bases with no gene match: 8. The CDR3 DNA is TGCAGCGTTGAATTGGCGGGAGAGTTTACCGGGGAGCTGTTTTTT. Translation: CSVELAGEFTGELFF.

This chain joins TRBV5-1 and TRBJ1-1; 8 bases match TRBD1. The CDR3 is 14 amino acids. The germline V gene has CDR1 SGHRS and CDR2 YFSETQ. J lost 3 bases, V lost 5 bases, and 6 bases had no gene match. The chain's CDR3 is CASRETGGHTEAFF. The CDR3 DNA reads as TGCGCCAGCAGGGAAACAGGGGGACACACTGAAGCTTTCTTT.